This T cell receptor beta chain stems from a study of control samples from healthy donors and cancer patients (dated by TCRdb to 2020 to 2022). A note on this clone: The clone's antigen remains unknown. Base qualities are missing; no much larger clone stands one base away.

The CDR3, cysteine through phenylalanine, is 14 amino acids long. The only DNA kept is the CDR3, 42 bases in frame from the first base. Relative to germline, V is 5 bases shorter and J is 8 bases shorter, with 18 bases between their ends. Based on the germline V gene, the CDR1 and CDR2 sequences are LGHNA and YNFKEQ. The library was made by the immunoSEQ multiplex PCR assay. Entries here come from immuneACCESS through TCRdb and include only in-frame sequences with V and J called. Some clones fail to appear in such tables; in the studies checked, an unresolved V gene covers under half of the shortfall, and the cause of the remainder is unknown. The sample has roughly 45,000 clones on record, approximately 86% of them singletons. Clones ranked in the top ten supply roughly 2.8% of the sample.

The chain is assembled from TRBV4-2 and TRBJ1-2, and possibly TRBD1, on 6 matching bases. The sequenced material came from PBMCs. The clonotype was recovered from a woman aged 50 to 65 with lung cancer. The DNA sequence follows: TGTGCCAGCAGCTCGGACAGTCTCCCTGGAGGCTACACCTTC. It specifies CASSSDSLPGGYTF.